This is a list of T cell receptor beta chains from one sample in a study of T cell repertoires in cytomegalovirus infection. Each CDR3 protein gets one entry after TCRdb re-called the reads with MiXCR. This sample has some 700,000 distinct CDR3 sequences, with 35% found just once. Material for sequencing was PBMCs. The receptor set was obtained from a human donor in good health (CMV status not recorded). Some clones in this sample may be carry-over from other donors' samples. CDR3s include the opening cysteine and the closing phenylalanine or tryptophan. A D gene is named only where the DNA matches it firmly. Clone size is shown for a subset of rows, as once, few, many or a class of expanded clone.

cdr3_aa cdr3_nt clone_size d_call j_call v_call
CASSPLPPAGTEEQYF TGTGCCAGCAGCCCCCTGCCCCCAGCGGGGACAGAAGAGCAGTACTTC few NA TRBJ2-7 TRBV7-2
CASSLMTGVEAFF TGTGCCAGCAGCTTGATGACAGGGGTCGAAGCTTTCTTT NA TRBD1 TRBJ1-1 TRBV7-2
CASSFPGGQPQHF TGTGCCAGCAGTTTCCCCGGGGGTCAGCCCCAGCATTTT NA NA TRBJ1-5 TRBV12-3/TRBV12-4
CASSSGGRAYNEQFF TGTGCCAGCAGTTCCGGAGGGAGGGCCTACAATGAGCAGTTCTTC NA TRBD2 TRBJ2-1 TRBV6-5
CASSPTQGRNTEAFF TGTGCCAGTAGTCCTACACAGGGGAGGAACACTGAAGCTTTCTTT NA TRBD1 TRBJ1-1 TRBV19
CASSVRPNQETQYF TGTGCCAGCAGCGTACGGCCGAACCAAGAGACCCAGTACTTC NA NA TRBJ2-5 TRBV9
CASSRQYNTEAFF TGTGCCAGCAGCCGACAGTACAACACTGAAGCTTTCTTT few NA TRBJ1-1 TRBV7-6
CASSTGHNQPQHF TGTGCCTCCTCGACAGGGCACAATCAGCCCCAGCATTTT NA TRBD1 TRBJ1-5 TRBV6-5
CASSLAATRRGRDTQYF TGTGCCAGCAGCTTAGCGGCCACTAGGAGGGGAAGAGATACGCAGTATTTT NA NA TRBJ2-3 TRBV7-9
CASGWSGEETQYF TGTGCTAGTGGTTGGTCGGGGGAAGAGACCCAGTACTTC NA NA TRBJ2-5 TRBV12-5
CASSSRDRESTEAFF TGTGCCAGCAGCAGCAGGGACAGGGAGAGCACTGAAGCTTTCTTT many TRBD1 TRBJ1-1 TRBV7-9
CASSRFQAAQYSWEQFF TGTGCCAGCAGTCGATTCCAAGCGGCGCAATACTCATGGGAGCAGTTCTTC NA NA TRBJ2-1 TRBV6-1